The 14 T cell receptor beta chains below come from one sample, sequenced in a study of early T cells in non-severe SARS-CoV-2 infection. Via MiXCR, TCRdb re-called the 5' RACE reads, giving one row per CDR3 protein. The profile shows under 85,000 distinct CDR3 sequences, roughly 13% of them singletons. Sequenced material: whole blood. These TCRs come from an adult who was a healthcare worker with PCR-confirmed SARS-CoV-2 infection or an uninfected control (not recorded which).

This clonotype appeared many times. The chain combines TRBV18 with TRBJ1-3, with D unclear. V lost 3 bases and J lost 0, with 9 bases in between. Germline lookup yields CDR1 KGHSH and CDR2 LQKENI. CDR3 size: 15 residues. CDR3 amino acids: CASSPLSSSGNTIYF. The DNA of the CDR3 is TGTGCCAGCTCACCGTTGAGCTCCTCTGGAAACACCATATATTTT. Variable domain in full (rest from reference TRBV18 and TRBJ1-3): NAGVMQNPRHLVRRRGQEARLRCSPMKGHSHVYWYRQLPEEGLKFMVYLQKENIIDESGMPKERFSAEFPKEGPSILRIQQVVRGDSAAYFCASSPLSSSGNTIYFGEGSWLTVV.

This clonotype was recorded many times. The genes are TRBV2 and TRBJ1-1, with TRBD1 as a possible D gene (6 bases). V lost 6 bases and J 1 base, leaving 15 bases between the germline ends. The CDR3 spans 15 residues. CDR1 is SNHLY, CDR2 FYNNEI, per germline. The CDR3 spells CASRGSGTPNTEAFF. CDR3 in DNA: TGTGCCAGCAGGGGTAGCGGGACACCGAACACTGAAGCTTTCTTT. The full variable domain, its missing parts supplied by reference TRBV2 and TRBJ1-1, is EPEVTQTPSHQVTQMGQEVILRCVPISNHLYFYWYRQILGQKVEFLVSFYNNEISEKSEIFDDQFSVERPDGSNFTLKIRSTKLEDSAMYFCASRGSGTPNTEAFFGQGTRLTVV.

The rearrangement links TRBV29-1 to TRBJ2-7; the match to TRBD1 covers 9 bases. The CDR3 extends over 14 amino acids. With V trimmed by 2 bases and J by 4 bases, 6 bases remained unmatched. Per germline, CDR1 SQVTM and CDR2 ANQGSEA. The CDR3 region is CSVENPGQGYEQYF. For the CDR3, the DNA is TGCAGCGTTGAAAACCCGGGACAGGGATACGAGCAGTACTTC.

The genes are TRBV15 and TRBJ2-1, with D perhaps being TRBD1 or TRBD2 (5 bases each). V was shortened by 1 base and J by 5 bases, with 15 bases between the two germline ends. Looked up from germline, CDR1 is LNHNV and CDR2 is YYDKDF (reference sequence). This CDR3 spans 16 amino acids. The CDR3 region is CATSRAGWQGDNEQFF. CDR3 sequence (DNA): TGTGCCACCAGCAGAGCGGGGTGGCAGGGTGACAATGAGCAGTTCTTC.

This clonotype was seen a handful of times. The chain links TRBV19 to TRBJ2-5; 8 nucleotides match TRBD2. The V gene's germline CDR1 is LNHDA and CDR2 SQIVND (reference sequence). CDR3 size: 15 residues. The junction had 8 bases not matched to a gene; V was cut back by 5 bases and J by 3 bases. Here the CDR3 DNA reads TGTGCCAGTAGTCATTTTCCCGGGAGGGAAGAGACCCAGTACTTC. This sequence encodes CASSHFPGREETQYF.

This clonotype showed up just a few times. The J gene is TRBJ1-1, the V gene TRBV29-1; tentatively, D is TRBD1 (5 bases). This CDR3 spans 10 amino acids. The V gene lost 6 bases and the J gene lost 11 bases, with 13 bases spanning the gap. Germline V gene sequence: CDR1 SQVTM, CDR2 ANQGSEA. This CDR3 is CSVQGFQAFF. The CDR3 DNA follows: TGCAGCGTCCAGGGTTTTCAGGCTTTCTTT.

This clonotype has a count of ten or more. This sequence joins TRBV4-1 and TRBJ2-5, with D possibly matching TRBD2 (5 bases). V was shortened by 0 bases and J by 7 bases, with 15 bases between the two germline ends. The germline gives CDR1 MGHRA, CDR2 YSYEKL. The CDR3 totals 15 residues. The CDR3 spells CASSQEAEAWGTQYF. The DNA for the CDR3 is TGCGCCAGCAGCCAAGAGGCGGAGGCCTGGGGGACCCAGTACTTC.

The gene calls are TRBV9 and TRBJ2-7; maybe TRBD2 (5 bases). The CDR3 is 10 residues long. CDR1 SGDLS and CDR2 YYNGEE come from the germline V gene. The CDR3 DNA follows: TGTGCTCAACGGAGGTACGAGCAGTACTTC. This translates into CAQRRYEQYF.

The table lists this clonotype with a few counts. The chain joins TRBV29-1 to TRBJ2-7; 7 positions match TRBD1. The CDR3 has 12 residues. Germline trimming cut 1 base from V and 3 bases from J; bases unmatched to any gene: 0. The V gene's germline CDR1 is SQVTM and CDR2 ANQGSEA. Written as DNA, the CDR3 is TGCAGCGTTGAAGGGGACAGCTACGAGCAGTACTTC. It translates to CSVEGDSYEQYF.

This clonotype was recorded many times. This chain joins TRBV12-2 and TRBJ1-2. TRBV12-2 is termed a pseudogene. The CDR3 has 11 amino acids. The CDR3 spells CASRPNYGYTF. As DNA, the CDR3 is TGTGCAAGTCGCCCTAACTATGGCTACACCTTC.

With regard to this clonotype: The junction shows a germline mismatch at one end, possibly a read error. The J gene is TRBJ2-1, the V gene TRBV7-8; weak D call: TRBD2 (6 bases). Germline loops: CDR1 SGHVS, CDR2 FQNEAQ. This CDR3 is built from 15 residues. The CDR3 sequence is CASSLELAAYNEQSF. CDR3 DNA: TGTGCCAGCAGCTTAGAACTAGCTGCCTACAATGAGCAGTCCTTC.

The J gene is TRBJ2-1, the V gene TRBV20-1; D is unclear. Germline V gene sequence: CDR1 DFQATT, CDR2 SNEGSKA (reference sequence). This CDR3 comprises 13 residues. Trimming removed 1 base at V and 4 bases at J, with 8 bases between. The DNA of the CDR3 is TGCAGTGCTAGAGTCCCGCAATACAATGAGCAGTTCTTC. It encodes CSARVPQYNEQFF.

CDR3 sequence (DNA): TGTGCCAGCAGCTTATCAAGCGGCGAGCAGTACTTC. As protein: CASSLSSGEQYF. J is TRBJ2-7 and V is TRBV11-2; tentative D call: TRBD2 (5 bases). With 2 bases removed from V and 6 bases from J, the gap between germline ends came to 8 bases. From germline, CDR1 is SGHAT and CDR2 FQNNGV. The CDR3 loop spans 12 amino acids. Full variable domain (missing parts from reference TRBV11-2 and TRBJ2-7): EAGVAQSPRYKIIEKRQSVAFWCNPISGHATLYWYQQILGQGPKLLIQFQNNGVVDDSQLPKDRFSAERLKGVDSTLKIQPAKLEDSAVYLCASSLSSGEQYFGPGTRLTVT.

This clonotype was seen ten or more times. The chain has TRBV11-2 and TRBJ2-2, with D possibly TRBD2 on 6 matching bases. The germline V gene has CDR1 SGHAT and CDR2 FQNNGV. V was clipped by 6 bases and J by 4 bases, with 12 bases between them. CDR3 size: 14 residues. The CDR3 DNA sequence: TGTGCCAGCAGACCCCGGCGGGGCACCGGGGAGCTGTTTTTT. This gives the protein CASRPRRGTGELFF.